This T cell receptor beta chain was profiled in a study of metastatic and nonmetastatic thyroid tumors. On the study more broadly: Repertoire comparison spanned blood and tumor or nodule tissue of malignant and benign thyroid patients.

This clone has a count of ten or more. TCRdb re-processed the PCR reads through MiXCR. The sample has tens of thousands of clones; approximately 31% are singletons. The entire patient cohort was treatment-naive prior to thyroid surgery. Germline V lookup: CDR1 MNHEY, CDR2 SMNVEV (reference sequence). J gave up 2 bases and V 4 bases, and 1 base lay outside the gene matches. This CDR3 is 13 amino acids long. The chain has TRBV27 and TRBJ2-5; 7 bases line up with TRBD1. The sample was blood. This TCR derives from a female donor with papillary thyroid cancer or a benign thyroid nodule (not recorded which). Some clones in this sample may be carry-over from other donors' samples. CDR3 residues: CASSWTGQETQYF. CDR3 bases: TGTGCCAGCAGTTGGACAGGACAAGAGACCCAGTACTTC.